This T cell receptor (beta chain) was recorded in a study of T cell repertoires in cytomegalovirus infection. The overall study: Recently identified HLA-C-restricted and well-studied HLA-B-restricted CMV epitopes were used. Indications came from public TCR beta signatures; they pointed to CMV infection and to a matching HLA type.

Via MiXCR, TCRdb re-called the reads, giving one row per CDR3 protein. Of some 900,000 distinct CDR3 sequences in the sample, less than 35% were seen once. Germline-derived CDR1 and CDR2 are SGHNT and YYREEE (reference sequence). The CDR3 loop spans 14 amino acids. Worth noting for this clonotype: Its specificity is unknown. With a much larger clone just one base away, this may be a read error.

Study-level findings and limits: CMV-specific HLA-C-restricted TCR beta clonotypes dominated the ex vivo response. Pooled public TCR beta family frequency picked out CMV carriers with the relevant HLA.

The specimen comprised cultured CD8+ T cells from PBMCs, sampled from culture after CMV antigen stimulation. The clonotype comes from a human donor in good health (CMV status not recorded). Some clones in this sample may be carry-over from other donors' samples. V usage is TRBV5-4 and J usage is TRBJ1-1, with D hard to call. In nucleotides, the CDR3 is TGTGCCAACAGCTTAGGGTGGATGAACACTGAAGCTTTCTTT. Translating gives CANSLGWMNTEAFF.